This TCR beta chain comes out of a study of identical twins. Notes on the study in general: Twins' excess sharing was less marked for out-of-frame beta sequences. The presence of invariant MAIT and iNKT cells could partly confound analyses of zero-insertion sequences.

MiXCR, applied by TCRdb to the 5' RACE reads, yields one record per CDR3 protein. The sample records roughly 750,000 distinct CDR3 sequences, approximately 21% being singletons. Notes on this clonotype: The antigen remains unidentified.

The germline V and J ends were trimmed by 6 bases and 4 bases, with 6 bases remaining between them. The CDR3 runs to 11 residues. These data were also reused for a study on T cells expressing NK-cell markers. That source notes: Where four donors were concerned, these clonotypes also led the CD3+CD56-NKG2C+ fraction.

The chain has TRBV12-3 or TRBV12-4 and TRBJ1-1, with no clear D. Sequencing input: PBMCs. The receptor comes from a woman aged 18-29 years in good health. As DNA, the CDR3 is TGTGCCAGCAGAGATACCACTGAAGCTTTCTTT. It encodes CASRDTTEAFF.